This is a list of T cell receptor beta chains from one sample in a study of beta chain features in type 1 diabetes. Profiled with immunoSEQ multiplex PCR; TCRdb holds only in-frame clones, not every one. The data hold nearly 250,000 clones, with around 65% observed a single time. The sample taken for sequencing was naive CD4+ T cells from blood. The source is a man aged 25-45 years in good health. Each CDR3 is given with its conserved first and last residue. Fields, in order: J gene, clone size, V gene, D gene, CDR3 DNA, CDR3 protein. The D gene is left open where the match is weak. Clone size is shown for a subset of rows, as once, few, many or a class of expanded clone.

TRBJ2-7	few	TRBV20-1	.	TGCAGTGCGTCTCTCGGAGACGAGCAGTACTTC	CSASLGDEQYF
TRBJ1-5	.	TRBV18	.	TGTGCCAGCTCCCCCTCGTTGCCGGGGGCCGGAACCCTGCCCCAGCATTTT	CASSPSLPGAGTLPQHF
TRBJ2-7	.	TRBV6-6	TRBD2	TGTGCCAGCAGTTACGGGAGGGTCTCCTACGAGCAGTACTTC	CASSYGRVSYEQYF
TRBJ2-6	.	TRBV29-1	.	TGCAGCGTTGGGGCATCTGGGGCCAACGTCCTGACTTTC	CSVGASGANVLTF
TRBJ2-5	.	TRBV29-1	.	TGCAGCGTTGAAGATGTCTCAGGACGGAAGACCCAGTACTTC	CSVEDVSGRKTQYF
TRBJ2-5	.	TRBV7-6	.	TGTGCCAGCAGCCCCCGCCTGGGGGTAGGAGGAGAGACCCAGTACTTC	CASSPRLGVGGETQYF
TRBJ2-4	.	TRBV29-1	.	TGCAGCGTTGAACCGGCAGGGAGCAACATTCAGTACTTC	CSVEPAGSNIQYF
TRBJ1-2	.	TRBV7-9	TRBD1	TGTGCCAGCAGCACTCAGGGGGAAAATGGCTACACCTTC	CASSTQGENGYTF
TRBJ2-5	.	TRBV29-1	TRBD2	TGCAGCGTTGGAGGGAGGGCCCGGGAGACCCAGTACTTC	CSVGGRARETQYF
TRBJ2-1	.	TRBV5-6	.	TGTGCCAGCAGCTTGTCAGAGGTTGAGCAGTTCTTC	CASSLSEVEQFF
TRBJ1-1	.	TRBV30	.	TGTGCCTGGAGTGTTCAGGTTGTAGGAGCTTTCTTT	CAWSVQVVGAFF
TRBJ2-7	.	TRBV29-1	.	TGCAGCGTTGAAGACTCCACTTACGAGCAGTACTTC	CSVEDSTYEQYF
TRBJ2-5	.	TRBV20-1	TRBD1	TGCAGAACAGGGGGTCAGGAGACCCAGTACTTC	CRTGGQETQYF
TRBJ1-1	.	TRBV30	TRBD1	TGTGCCTGGAGTGTCCCGGGACAGGTATGGAGGACGGAAGCTTTCTTT	CAWSVPGQVWRTEAFF
TRBJ2-1	once	TRBV18	.	TGTGCCAGCTCTACCGGTGTAATCGACAATGAGCAGTTCTTC	CASSTGVIDNEQFF
TRBJ2-7	.	TRBV11-2	.	TGTGCCAGCAGCTTGAGCCCAAACTTCGACGAGCAGTACTTC	CASSLSPNFDEQYF
TRBJ2-6	.	TRBV30	.	TGTGCCTGGATCCCAAAAGGGGCCAGACTCTCTGGGGCCAACGTCCTGACTTTC	CAWIPKGARLSGANVLTF